This TCR beta chain was observed in a study of shared clonotypes between healthy human individuals. TCRdb keeps only in-frame clones here, not all; method: immunoSEQ multiplex PCR. Among about a million clones, around 74% were seen once, and the ten largest hold 1.2% to 1.5%. Caucasian adults residing in Nashville, Tennessee made up all the donors. V was shortened by 7 bases and J by 5 bases, with 21 bases between the two germline ends. The germline gives CDR1 SGDLS, CDR2 YYNGEE. The CDR3 has 15 amino acids. For this clone: Its antigen remains unknown.

Notes on the study in general: Rarefaction gave evidence that sorted-subset sequencing remained incomplete despite large depth. Clonotype sharing across donors was expected to vary with sequencing depth. Generally, naive subsets came out with larger estimated richness than memory subsets.

This chain connects TRBV9 to TRBJ2-5, with D possibly TRBD2 on 8 matching bases. Sequenced: memory CD4+ T cells sorted from blood. The subset is: CD45RA-negative fraction. This sequence originates from a man between 18 and 29 years old in good health. The CDR3 region has the DNA TGTGCCAGCTCCCCTCCGGGGGGGGGACAGGAGACCCAGTACTTC. Protein: CASSPPGGGQETQYF.